The 29 T cell receptor beta chains in this list originate from one sample, sequenced in a study of T cell responses to AZD1222 COVID-19 vaccine. Profiled with immunoSEQ multiplex PCR; TCRdb holds only in-frame clones, not every one. The sample lists about 190,000 clones, about 90% occurring once. Material: peripheral blood, obtained on day 0 of MenACWY control vaccination. These receptors were obtained from an adult in good health.

The chain recombines TRBV7-9 with TRBJ2-5, with D tentatively TRBD2 (5 bases). The germline CDR1 and CDR2 sequences are SEHNR and FQNEAQ (reference sequence). The V end lost 6 bases, the J end lost 2 bases, and 13 bases lay between the germline ends. CDR3 length: 14 residues. The CDR3 bases are TGTGCCAGCAGGTTACCGGGATATCAAGAGACCCAGTACTTC. This translates into CASRLPGYQETQYF.

The V gene is TRBV6-5, the J gene TRBJ2-7; the D call may be TRBD1 or TRBD2 (5 bases each). V lost 6 bases to trimming and J lost 2 bases, with 14 bases between them. The CDR3 is 14 amino acids. Germline values: CDR1 MNHEY, CDR2 SVGAGI. CDR3 nucleotides: TGTGCCAGCAGGGAGGCTCAGGGCCCCTACGAGCAGTACTTC. Protein: CASREAQGPYEQYF.

The rearrangement joins TRBV28 to TRBJ1-4; D remains unclear. The V end lost 4 bases, the J end lost 3 bases, and 12 bases lay between the germline ends. Germline V lookup: CDR1 MDHEN, CDR2 SYDVKM. The CDR3 is made up of 15 amino acids. CDR3 in amino acids: CASSSVALANEKLFF. CDR3 DNA sequence: TGTGCCAGCAGTTCAGTGGCCTTGGCTAATGAAAAACTGTTTTTT.

This sequence joins TRBV2 and TRBJ1-6; weak D call: TRBD1 (5 bases). Per the germline V gene, CDR1 is SNHLY and CDR2 is FYNNEI. The CDR3 has 18 residues. V dropped 5 bases and J dropped 3 bases, with 20 bases sitting between them. The CDR3 sequence: CASSTDRGFSRYNSPLHF. The CDR3 DNA is TGTGCCAGCAGTACCGACCGGGGCTTCTCGCGCTATAATTCACCCCTCCACTTT.

The gene calls are TRBV10-1 and TRBJ2-7; D uncertain. Germline V gene sequence: CDR1 WNHNN, CDR2 SYGVQD (reference sequence). Trimming left V 7 bases short and J 3 bases short, with 10 bases between. CDR3 length: 12 amino acids. The CDR3 DNA sequence: TGCGCCAGCAACCTCAACTTCTACGAGCAGTACTTC. It translates to CASNLNFYEQYF.

This clone was seen only once. V gene TRBV28 combines with J gene TRBJ1-2; D might be TRBD1 (6 bases). CDR1 and CDR2 (germline): MDHEN, SYDVKM. V was cut by 2 bases and J by 7 bases, with 11 bases left in between. This CDR3 is 13 amino acids long. CDR3 in amino acids: CASSLVQGVGYTF. CDR3 nucleotide sequence: TGTGCCAGCAGTTTAGTACAGGGAGTTGGCTACACCTTC.

This clone has more than one count but fewer than ten. The V and J genes are TRBV23-1 and TRBJ1-5; 9 bases fit TRBD1. TRBV23-1 is an ORF for which the function is uncertain. V shed 8 bases, J shed 5 bases, and the junction held 16 bases outside the gene matches. This CDR3 region has 17 residues. The CDR3 bases are TGCGCCAGCCCACAGCCCGGGACAGGGACGCCTCATCAGCCCCAGCATTTT. Translation: CASPQPGTGTPHQPQHF.

This clone was observed a handful of times. The genes are TRBV30 and TRBJ1-1; D gene uncertain. Per germline, CDR1 GTSNPN and CDR2 SVGIG (reference sequence). Trimming left V 3 bases short and J 2 bases short, with 7 bases between. The CDR3 has 12 amino acids. CDR3 residues: CAWSPRNTEAFF. In nucleotides, the CDR3 is TGTGCCTGGAGCCCACGAAACACTGAAGCTTTCTTT.

This chain links TRBV7-3 with TRBJ2-1, with 9 bases matching TRBD1. The CDR3 has 16 residues. Germline CDR1 SGHTA, CDR2 FQGTGA. V trimming: 1 base; J trimming: 4 bases; junction bases outside the gene matches: 5. Written as DNA, the CDR3 is TGTGCCAGCAGCTTAAAGGGAGGGACAGGGTACAATGAGCAGTTCTTC. This gives the protein CASSLKGGTGYNEQFF.

This clone was detected only once. The chain uses TRBV28 and TRBJ1-3; no definite D call. Between the trimmed V and J ends, which lost 3 bases and 1 base, there was a span of 7 bases. Germline assignment: CDR1 MDHEN and CDR2 SYDVKM. The CDR3 loop spans 14 amino acids. As DNA, the CDR3 is TGTGCCAGCAGTTTGGTAGGTTCTGGAAACACCATATATTTT. Translating it yields CASSLVGSGNTIYF.

The chain links TRBV28 to TRBJ1-4, with TRBD1 identical over 9 bases. Trimming took 3 bases from V and 8 from J; bases not matched to a gene: 4. The CDR3 is 14 residues long. Germline CDR1 is MDHEN and CDR2 is SYDVKM. CDR3 bases: TGTGCCAGCAGTTTTACAGGGGGCAGGGAAAAACTGTTTTTT. The encoded protein is CASSFTGGREKLFF.

The chain uses TRBV7-8 and TRBJ2-5; possibly TRBD1 for D (5 bases). Germline V gene data show CDR1 as SGHVS and CDR2 as FQNEAQ. V gave up 1 base and J gave up 2 bases, with 11 bases separating them. The CDR3 sequence is 15 residues long. The CDR3 loop is CASSLGRQIQETQYF. As DNA, the CDR3 is TGTGCCAGCAGCTTAGGTCGACAGATACAAGAGACCCAGTACTTC.

This sequence joins TRBV9 and TRBJ2-7, with 10 bases lining up with TRBD2. The CDR3 totals 14 residues. Germline assignment: CDR1 SGDLS and CDR2 YYNGEE. The trim removed 3 bases at V and 2 bases at J, leaving 2 bases unmatched. CDR3: CASSEGLATYEQYF. The CDR3 DNA is TGTGCCAGCAGCGAGGGACTAGCGACCTACGAGCAGTACTTC. The complete variable domain, with remaining parts taken from reference TRBV9 and TRBJ2-7, reads DSGVTQTPKHLITATGQRVTLRCSPRSGDLSVYWYQQSLDQGLQFLIQYYNGEERAKGNILERFSAQQFPDLHSELNLSSLELGDSALYFCASSEGLATYEQYFGPGTRLTVT.

This clone was counted between two and nine times. The chain is built from TRBV5-1 and TRBJ2-5, with 11 bases aligning to TRBD2. The V gene's germline CDR1 is SGHRS and CDR2 YFSETQ. The CDR3 runs to 16 residues. V was pared by 5 bases and J by 1 base, with 7 bases of the junction left unmatched. DNA of the CDR3: TGCGCCAGCAGAATAACGGGACTAGCGGCCCAAGAGACCCAGTACTTC. Translation gives CASRITGLAAQETQYF. The whole variable domain, filled in from reference TRBV5-1 and TRBJ2-5, reads KAGVTQTPRYLIKTRGQQVTLSCSPISGHRSVSWYQQTPGQGLQFLFEYFSETQRNKGNFPGRFSGRQFSNSRSEMNVSTLELGDSALYLCASRITGLAAQETQYFGPGTRLLVL.

This chain joins TRBV20-1 and TRBJ2-3; D unresolved. Per the germline V gene, CDR1 is DFQATT and CDR2 is SNEGSKA (reference sequence). The CDR3 sequence is 11 residues long. V shed 6 bases and J shed 6 bases, with 10 bases lying between them. In DNA form, the CDR3 reads TGCAGTGCCGCCTGGGTGGATACGCAGTATTTT. Its protein product is CSAAWVDTQYF.

The rearrangement joins TRBV24-1 to TRBJ1-4; 12 nucleotides align to TRBD1. Losses at the gene ends were 4 bases for V and 3 bases for J; bases not matched to a gene: 2. Germline lookup yields CDR1 KGHDR and CDR2 SFDVKD. The CDR3 is made up of 16 amino acids. CDR3 coding DNA: TGTGCCACCAGTGAGGGACAGGGGGCGGCTAATGAAAAACTGTTTTTT. Translated, it gives CATSEGQGAANEKLFF.

Notes on this clone: In the same sample, other DNA sequences code for this CDR3. The chain is built from TRBV6-1 and TRBJ1-1; the match to TRBD1 covers 7 bases. This CDR3 spans 14 amino acids. Trimming cost V 2 bases and J 3 bases; bases outside gene matches: 3. Per the germline V gene, CDR1 is MNHNS and CDR2 is SASEGT. The CDR3 DNA reads as TGTGCCAGCAGTGAACGACAGGGCCACACTGAAGCTTTCTTT. Translation gives CASSERQGHTEAFF.

This clone showed up just once. The rearrangement uses TRBV11-2 and TRBJ2-2; TRBD2 matches at 11 bases. Trimming cost V 1 base and J 2 bases; bases outside gene matches: 6. The CDR3 has 18 amino acids. The germline gives CDR1 SGHAT, CDR2 FQNNGV. The CDR3, as DNA: TGTGCCAGCAGCTTAGTAACTAGCGGGGGTCCAAACACCGGGGAGCTGTTTTTT. Protein sequence: CASSLVTSGGPNTGELFF.

The V gene is TRBV2, the J gene TRBJ2-7; 9 bases fit TRBD2. The CDR3 is 14 amino acids. The J segment lost 2 bases and the V segment lost 6 bases, leaving 5 bases of the junction unmatched. The germline V gene has CDR1 SNHLY and CDR2 FYNNEI. The CDR3 sequence is CASRVSGRTYEQYF. The CDR3 DNA follows: TGTGCCAGCAGGGTTAGCGGGAGAACCTACGAGCAGTACTTC.

The chain recombines TRBV5-4 with TRBJ2-7; D not resolved. Germline CDR1 reads SGHNT; CDR2 reads YYREEE (reference sequence). V lost 0 bases and J lost 0, with 7 bases in between. The CDR3 consists of 14 residues. The CDR3 DNA follows: TGTGCCAGCAGCTTGGAGTTGAGCTCCTACGAGCAGTACTTC. Protein product: CASSLELSSYEQYF.

This chain links TRBV6-6 with TRBJ1-4, with 8 bases that match TRBD1. V shed 0 bases, J shed 7 bases, and the junction held 4 bases outside the gene matches. CDR1 is MNHNY and CDR2 is SVGAGI in the germline V gene (reference sequence). This CDR3 has 15 amino acids. CDR3 protein: CASSYSIDRGEKLFF. The CDR3 bases are TGTGCCAGCAGTTACTCCATTGACAGGGGTGAAAAACTGTTTTTT.

This clone has a handful of counts. This rearrangement joins TRBV6-4 to TRBJ2-1, with TRBD1 identical over 7 bases. Germline trimming cut 4 bases from V and 4 bases from J; bases unmatched to any gene: 7. The CDR3 runs to 15 residues. The V gene's germline CDR1 is MRHNA and CDR2 SNTAGT. Here the CDR3 reads CASSAQGTDYNEQFF. The CDR3 DNA reads TGTGCCAGCAGTGCGCAGGGGACAGATTACAATGAGCAGTTCTTC.

The chain employs TRBV3-1 (or the pseudogene TRBV3-2) and TRBJ2-1, with unresolved D. Trimming left V 1 base short and J 5 bases short, with 12 bases between. The CDR3 has 15 amino acids. Looked up from germline, CDR1 is LGHDT and CDR2 is YNNKEL (reference sequence). CDR3 coding DNA: TGTGCCAGCAGCCAAGCGGTCCAGGACCACAATGAGCAGTTCTTC. Its protein product is CASSQAVQDHNEQFF.

This clone was counted only a few times. The chain employs TRBV28 and TRBJ2-7; D perhaps matches TRBD1 (6 bases). V dropped 6 bases and J dropped 0 bases, with 15 bases sitting between them. Germline loops: CDR1 MDHEN, CDR2 SYDVKM. The CDR3 length is 15 residues. CDR3 sequence: CASRRYRASSYEQYF. CDR3 sequence (DNA): TGTGCCAGCAGACGATACAGGGCAAGCTCCTACGAGCAGTACTTC.

V usage is TRBV10-3 and J usage is TRBJ1-2, with D uncertain. This CDR3 comprises 13 residues. The V gene's germline CDR1 is ENHRY and CDR2 SYGVKD. Trimming pared 6 bases from V and 0 bases from J, leaving 8 bases between. The CDR3 coding sequence is TGTGCCATCAGACCCGACACTAACTATGGCTACACCTTC. This translates into CAIRPDTNYGYTF.

This clone was seen just once. The V and J genes are TRBV28 and TRBJ1-5; D is perhaps TRBD1 (6 bases). Germline-derived CDR1 and CDR2 are MDHEN and SYDVKM. V lost 6 bases, J lost 2 bases, and 20 bases lay in between. This CDR3 has 17 residues. CDR3 sequence reads: CASSPYLTGRGNQPQHF. CDR3 nucleotide sequence: TGTGCCAGCAGCCCCTACCTGACAGGTCGTGGCAATCAGCCCCAGCATTTT.

The V gene is TRBV3-1 (or the pseudogene TRBV3-2), the J gene TRBJ2-3, with TRBD2 matching 7 bases. This CDR3 is built from 16 residues. The junction had 4 bases not matched to a gene; V was cut back by 0 bases and J by 1 base. CDR1 is LGHDT, CDR2 YNNKEL, per germline (reference sequence). CDR3 region: CASSQDTSAGTDTQYF. In DNA, the CDR3 is TGTGCCAGCAGCCAAGATACTAGCGCTGGCACAGATACGCAGTATTTT.

V gene TRBV9 combines with J gene TRBJ1-3; D gene unclear. Germline CDR1 reads SGDLS; CDR2 reads YYNGEE. The CDR3 is made up of 16 amino acids. V dropped 3 bases and J dropped 0 bases, with 13 bases sitting between them. CDR3 DNA: TGTGCCAGCAGCGGCCGACTCGGCGGCTCTGGAAACACCATATATTTT. It is translated as CASSGRLGGSGNTIYF. Looking up the rest from reference TRBV9 and TRBJ1-3 gives the full variable domain: DSGVTQTPKHLITATGQRVTLRCSPRSGDLSVYWYQQSLDQGLQFLIQYYNGEERAKGNILERFSAQQFPDLHSELNLSSLELGDSALYFCASSGRLGGSGNTIYFGEGSWLTVV.

The chain has TRBV9 and TRBJ2-1, with D uncertain. CDR1 and CDR2 from the germline V gene are SGDLS and YYNGEE. The V gene lost 0 bases and the J gene lost 8 bases, with 6 bases spanning the gap. The CDR3 is 12 residues long. This CDR3 reads CASSVAAHEQFF. The CDR3 DNA sequence: TGTGCCAGCAGCGTAGCAGCCCATGAGCAGTTCTTC.